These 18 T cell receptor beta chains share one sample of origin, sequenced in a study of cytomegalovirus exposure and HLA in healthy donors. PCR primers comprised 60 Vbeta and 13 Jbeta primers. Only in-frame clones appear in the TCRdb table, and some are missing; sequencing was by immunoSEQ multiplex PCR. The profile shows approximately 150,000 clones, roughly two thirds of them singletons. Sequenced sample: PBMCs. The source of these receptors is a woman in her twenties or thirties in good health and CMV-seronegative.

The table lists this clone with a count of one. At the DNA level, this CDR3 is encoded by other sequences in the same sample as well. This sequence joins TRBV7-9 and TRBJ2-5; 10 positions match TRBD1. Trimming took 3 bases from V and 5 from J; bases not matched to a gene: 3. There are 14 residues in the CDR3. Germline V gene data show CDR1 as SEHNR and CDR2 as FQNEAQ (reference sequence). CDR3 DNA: TGTGCCAGCAGCTTCGGGACAGGGGTCGAGACCCAGTACTTC. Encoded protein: CASSFGTGVETQYF.

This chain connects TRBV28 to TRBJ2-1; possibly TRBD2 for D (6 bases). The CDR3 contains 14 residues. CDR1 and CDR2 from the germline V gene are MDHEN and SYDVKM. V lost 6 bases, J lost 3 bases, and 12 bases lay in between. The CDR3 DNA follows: TGTGCCAGCAGCAGCGGGCAGGACTACAATGAGCAGTTCTTC. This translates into CASSSGQDYNEQFF. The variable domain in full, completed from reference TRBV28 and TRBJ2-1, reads DVKVTQSSRYLVKRTGEKVFLECVQDMDHENMFWYRQDPGLGLRLIYFSYDVKMKEKGDIPEGYSVSREKKERFSLILESASTNQTSMYLCASSSGQDYNEQFFGPGTRLTVL.

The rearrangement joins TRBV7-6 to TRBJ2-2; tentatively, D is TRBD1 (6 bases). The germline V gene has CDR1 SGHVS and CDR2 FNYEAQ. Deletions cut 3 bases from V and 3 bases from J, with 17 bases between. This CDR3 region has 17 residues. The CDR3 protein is CASSFHDGGRDTGELFF. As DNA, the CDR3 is TGTGCCAGCAGCTTTCATGATGGGGGCCGGGACACCGGGGAGCTGTTTTTT. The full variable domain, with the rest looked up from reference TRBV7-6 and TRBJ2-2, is GAGVSQSPRYKVTKRGQDVALRCDPISGHVSLYWYRQALGQGPEFLTYFNYEAQQDKSGLPNDRFSAERPEGSISTLTIQRTEQRDSAMYRCASSFHDGGRDTGELFFGEGSRLTVL.

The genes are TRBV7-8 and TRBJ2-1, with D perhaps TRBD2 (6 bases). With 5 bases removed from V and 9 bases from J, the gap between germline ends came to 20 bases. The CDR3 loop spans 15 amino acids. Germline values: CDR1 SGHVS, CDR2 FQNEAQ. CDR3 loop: CASSTSVIGRGEQFF. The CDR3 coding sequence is TGTGCCAGCAGCACCAGTGTAATCGGGAGAGGTGAGCAGTTCTTC.

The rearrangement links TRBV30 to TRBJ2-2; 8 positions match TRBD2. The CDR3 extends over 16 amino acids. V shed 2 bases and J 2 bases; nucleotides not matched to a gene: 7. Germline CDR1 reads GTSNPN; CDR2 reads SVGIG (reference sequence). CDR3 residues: CAWSRFSGVNTGELFF. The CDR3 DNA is TGTGCCTGGAGTCGCTTTAGCGGGGTCAACACCGGGGAGCTGTTTTTT.

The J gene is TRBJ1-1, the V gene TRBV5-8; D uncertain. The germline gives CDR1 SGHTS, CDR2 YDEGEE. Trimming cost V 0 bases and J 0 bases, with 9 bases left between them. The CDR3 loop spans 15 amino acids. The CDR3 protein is CASSLDPRMNTEAFF. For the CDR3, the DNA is TGTGCCAGCAGCTTGGATCCTAGGATGAACACTGAAGCTTTCTTT.

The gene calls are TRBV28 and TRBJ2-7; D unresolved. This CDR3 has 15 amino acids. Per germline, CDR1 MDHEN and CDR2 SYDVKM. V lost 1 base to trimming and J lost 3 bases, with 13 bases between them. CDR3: CASSLYGRTYYEQYF. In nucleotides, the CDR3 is TGTGCCAGCAGTTTATATGGCCGTACATACTACGAGCAGTACTTC.

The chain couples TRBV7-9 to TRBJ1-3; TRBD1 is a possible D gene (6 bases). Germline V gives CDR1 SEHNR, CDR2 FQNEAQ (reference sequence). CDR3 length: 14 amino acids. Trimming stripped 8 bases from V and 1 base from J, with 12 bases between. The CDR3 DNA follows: TGTGCCAGCGGGGGGGGCACGTCTGGAAACACCATATATTTT. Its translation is CASGGGTSGNTIYF.

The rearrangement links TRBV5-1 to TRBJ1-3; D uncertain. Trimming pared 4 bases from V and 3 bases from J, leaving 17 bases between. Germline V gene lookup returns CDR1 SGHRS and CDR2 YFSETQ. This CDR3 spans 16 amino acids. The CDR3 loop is CASSVDGAANGNTIYF. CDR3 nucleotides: TGCGCCAGCAGCGTTGATGGAGCAGCCAATGGAAACACCATATATTTT.

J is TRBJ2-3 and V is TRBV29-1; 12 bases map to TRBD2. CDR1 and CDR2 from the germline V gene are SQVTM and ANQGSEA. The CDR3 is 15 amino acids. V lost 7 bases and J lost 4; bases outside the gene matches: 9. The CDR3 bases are TGCAGCGCGGGACCGCGACTAGCGGGAGCAGATACGCAGTATTTT. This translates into CSAGPRLAGADTQYF.

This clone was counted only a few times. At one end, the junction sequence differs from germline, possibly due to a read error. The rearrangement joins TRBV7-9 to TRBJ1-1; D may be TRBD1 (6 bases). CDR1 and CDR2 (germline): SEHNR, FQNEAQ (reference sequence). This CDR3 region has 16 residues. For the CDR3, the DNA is TGTTCCAGCAGCCCTAGGGGGGGCGGTCTTGTCGCTGAAGCTTTCTTT. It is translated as CSSSPRGGGLVAEAFF.

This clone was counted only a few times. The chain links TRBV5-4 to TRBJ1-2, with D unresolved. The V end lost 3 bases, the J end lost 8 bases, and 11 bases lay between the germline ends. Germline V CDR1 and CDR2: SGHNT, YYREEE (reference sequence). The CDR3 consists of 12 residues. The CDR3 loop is CASSSGTWGYTF. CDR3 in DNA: TGTGCCAGCAGCTCGGGAACCTGGGGCTACACCTTC.

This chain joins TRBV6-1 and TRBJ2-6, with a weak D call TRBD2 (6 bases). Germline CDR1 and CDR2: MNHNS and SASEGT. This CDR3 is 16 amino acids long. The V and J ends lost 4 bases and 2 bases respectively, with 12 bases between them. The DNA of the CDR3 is TGTGCCAGCAGTGCCCCCGGGGGAACTGGGGCCAACGTCCTGACTTTC. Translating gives CASSAPGGTGANVLTF.

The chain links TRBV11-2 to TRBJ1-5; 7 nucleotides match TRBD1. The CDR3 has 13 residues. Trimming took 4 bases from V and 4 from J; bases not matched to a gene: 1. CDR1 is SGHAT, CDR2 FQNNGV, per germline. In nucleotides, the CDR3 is TGTGCCAGCAGCTCAGGGGGTAATCAGCCCCAGCATTTT. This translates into CASSSGGNQPQHF. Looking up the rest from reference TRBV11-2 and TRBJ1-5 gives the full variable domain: EAGVAQSPRYKIIEKRQSVAFWCNPISGHATLYWYQQILGQGPKLLIQFQNNGVVDDSQLPKDRFSAERLKGVDSTLKIQPAKLEDSAVYLCASSSGGNQPQHFGDGTRLSIL.

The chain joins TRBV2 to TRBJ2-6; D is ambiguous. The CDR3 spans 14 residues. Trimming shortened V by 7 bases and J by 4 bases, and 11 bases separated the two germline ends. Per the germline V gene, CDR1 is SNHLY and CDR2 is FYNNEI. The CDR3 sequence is CASNVGSGANVLTF. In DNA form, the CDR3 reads TGTGCCAGCAACGTGGGCTCCGGGGCCAACGTCCTGACTTTC.

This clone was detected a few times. The CDR3 DNA reads as TGTGCCAGCAGTTTCTGGGAGGGAATGAACACCGGGGAGCTGTTTTTT. Protein product: CASSFWEGMNTGELFF. V is TRBV27 and J is TRBJ2-2, with 7 bases lining up with TRBD2. V was clipped by 3 bases and J by 1 base; unmatched bases: 5. This CDR3 spans 16 amino acids. The germline CDR1 and CDR2 sequences are MNHEY and SMNVEV (reference sequence).

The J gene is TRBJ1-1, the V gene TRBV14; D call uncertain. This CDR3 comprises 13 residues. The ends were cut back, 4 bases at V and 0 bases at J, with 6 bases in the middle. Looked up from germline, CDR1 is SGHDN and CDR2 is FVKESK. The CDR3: CASSPDLNTEAFF. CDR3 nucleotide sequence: TGTGCCAGCAGCCCCGACTTGAACACTGAAGCTTTCTTT.

CDR3 residues: CASTLTGGAEETQYF. The CDR3 bases are TGTGCCAGCACTCTTACAGGGGGCGCGGAAGAGACCCAGTACTTC. This chain uses TRBV28 with TRBJ2-5; 9 positions agree with TRBD1. V gave up 7 bases and J gave up 3 bases; unmatched junction bases: 9. Looked up from germline, CDR1 is MDHEN and CDR2 is SYDVKM. There are 15 residues in the CDR3.